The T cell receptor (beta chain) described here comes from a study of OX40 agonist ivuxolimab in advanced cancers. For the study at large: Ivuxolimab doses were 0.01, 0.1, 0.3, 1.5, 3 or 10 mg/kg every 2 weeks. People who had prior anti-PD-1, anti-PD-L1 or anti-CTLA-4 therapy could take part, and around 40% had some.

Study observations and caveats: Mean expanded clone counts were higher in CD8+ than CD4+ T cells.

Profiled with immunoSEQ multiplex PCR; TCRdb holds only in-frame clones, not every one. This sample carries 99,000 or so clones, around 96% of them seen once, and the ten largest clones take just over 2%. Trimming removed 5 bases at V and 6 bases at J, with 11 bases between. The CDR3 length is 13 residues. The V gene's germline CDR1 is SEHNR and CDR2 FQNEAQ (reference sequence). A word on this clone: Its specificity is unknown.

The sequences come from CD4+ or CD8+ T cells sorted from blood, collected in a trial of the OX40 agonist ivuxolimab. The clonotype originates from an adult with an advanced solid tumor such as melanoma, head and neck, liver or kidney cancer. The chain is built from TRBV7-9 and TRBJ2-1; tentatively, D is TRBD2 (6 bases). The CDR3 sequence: CASSPGLLNEQFF. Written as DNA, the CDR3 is TGTGCCAGCAGCCCGGGACTCCTCAATGAGCAGTTCTTC. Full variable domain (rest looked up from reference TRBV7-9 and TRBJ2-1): DTGVSQNPRHKITKRGQNVTFRCDPISEHNRLYWYRQTLGQGPEFLTYFQNEAQLEKSRLLSDRFSAERPKGSFSTLEIQRTEQGDSAMYLCASSPGLLNEQFFGPGTRLTVL.